The sequence of this T cell receptor (beta chain) was determined in a study of cytomegalovirus exposure and HLA in healthy donors. Germline CDR1 reads SEHNR; CDR2 reads FQNEAQ (reference sequence). V lost 2 bases and J 4 bases, leaving 11 bases between the germline ends. This CDR3 has 15 amino acids. This clone was seen only a few times. What it binds is unknown. This PCR relied on a set of 60 Vbeta primers and 13 Jbeta primers. Here immunoSEQ multiplex PCR was the method, and the copy in TCRdb shows in-frame clones only, minus some. The sample includes under 200,000 clones, roughly 13% seen only once; the top ten take 7.5% to 10%. Study-wide findings and caveats: The number of N-insertions in an Asian-associated ancestry cluster was reportedly below the roughly 700-donor mean in a later analysis. For TCR beta chains, V- and J-gene trimming was later linked to a missense DCLRE1C variant. Analyzed later, association rates of TCRs varied across HLA loci, with DRB1 most and HLA-C fewest.

The J gene is TRBJ1-4, the V gene TRBV7-9, with no clear D. This receptor was obtained from a man in his fifties or sixties in good health and CMV-seropositive. Sample: PBMCs. The CDR3 sequence: CASSLSNSGNEKLFF. In DNA, the CDR3 is TGTGCCAGCAGCTTAAGTAATAGTGGTAATGAAAAACTGTTTTTT.